Below are 29 T cell receptor beta chains sequenced from a single sample in a study of early stage breast cancer tumors. TCRdb's table, derived via immunoSEQ multiplex PCR, lists solely in-frame clones and lacks some. The table has around 40,000 clones, over 70% seen once; the top ten hold roughly 7.4%. The sample was blood. Receptors were obtained from a person aged 60 to 70 with breast cancer.

For the CDR3, the DNA is TGTGCCAGCAGCTTTCAAGGGGCCAAGTGGAACACTGAAGCTTTCTTT. Amino acids: CASSFQGAKWNTEAFF. V and J are TRBV5-8 and TRBJ1-1; TRBD1 is a possible D gene (5 bases). There are 16 residues in the CDR3. Germline V gives CDR1 SGHTS, CDR2 YDEGEE. V was clipped by 2 bases and J by 1 base, with 15 bases between them.

The chain has TRBV19 and TRBJ1-1; TRBD1 is a possible D gene (5 bases). This CDR3 contains 17 residues. Germline lookup yields CDR1 LNHDA and CDR2 SQIVND (reference sequence). The ends were cut back, 6 bases at V and 0 bases at J, with 20 bases in the middle. The DNA of the CDR3 is TGTGCCAGTAGCAATATTCGGGACGGCCTCATGAACACTGAAGCTTTCTTT. Its translation: CASSNIRDGLMNTEAFF. Full variable domain (outside the CDR3, taken from reference TRBV19 and TRBJ1-1): DGGITQSPKYLFRKEGQNVTLSCEQNLNHDAMYWYRQDPGQGLRLIYYSQIVNDFQKGDIAEGYSVSREKKESFPLTVTSAQKNPTAFYLCASSNIRDGLMNTEAFFGQGTRLTVV.

The chain is built from TRBV7-6 and TRBJ2-7; 8 bases map to TRBD2. CDR3 size: 14 residues. V was pared by 1 base and J by 6 bases, with 5 bases of the junction left unmatched. Germline CDR1 SGHVS, CDR2 FNYEAQ. DNA for the CDR3: TGTGCCAGCAGCTTAGGAGCGGGAGTGGGCGAGCAGTACTTC. The encoded protein is CASSLGAGVGEQYF.

V usage is TRBV28 and J usage is TRBJ2-7; 9 bases are a match to TRBD1. The junction had 4 bases not matched to a gene; V was cut back by 4 bases and J by 3 bases. The CDR3 totals 14 residues. In germline, CDR1 is MDHEN, CDR2 SYDVKM. CDR3 nucleotides: TGTGCCAGCAGTTCCCCGGACAGGGGCTACGAGCAGTACTTC. Residues: CASSSPDRGYEQYF.

The V call is TRBV28, the J call TRBJ2-7, with TRBD1 matching 9 bases. The CDR3 has 15 residues. The V and J ends lost 7 bases and 2 bases, in that order; junction bases with no gene match: 9. CDR1 and CDR2 (germline): MDHEN, SYDVKM. DNA of the CDR3: TGTGCCAGCACCCCGTCCGGGACAGGGACCTACGAGCAGTACTTC. This encodes CASTPSGTGTYEQYF.

This CDR3 reads CASSEFKAGRDGYEQYF. The CDR3 DNA is TGTGCCAGCAGTGAATTTAAGGCGGGCAGGGACGGCTACGAGCAGTACTTC. The chain has TRBV6-1 and TRBJ2-7; either TRBD1 or TRBD2 may supply D (5 bases each). This CDR3 region has 17 residues. Looked up from germline, CDR1 is MNHNS and CDR2 is SASEGT. V lost 2 bases, J lost 3 bases, and 20 bases lay in between.

The rearrangement joins TRBV27 to TRBJ2-7; TRBD2 might be the D (5 bases). V lost 6 bases to trimming and J lost 3 bases, with 18 bases between them. Germline-derived CDR1 and CDR2 are MNHEY and SMNVEV (reference sequence). The CDR3 has 15 residues. CDR3 protein: CASSNPSRTGYEQYF. DNA of the CDR3: TGTGCCAGCAGCAACCCTAGTCGGACTGGCTACGAGCAGTACTTC.

The genes are TRBV7-8 and TRBJ1-1; the match to TRBD1 covers 8 bases. CDR1 SGHVS and CDR2 FQNEAQ come from the germline V gene. The CDR3 is 16 amino acids. The trim removed 5 bases at V and 4 bases at J, leaving 12 bases unmatched. Written as DNA, the CDR3 is TGTGCCAGCAGCGACGATGACAGGGGCCGGAGCACTGAAGCTTTCTTT. Protein product: CASSDDDRGRSTEAFF. The full variable domain, in which reference TRBV7-8 and TRBJ1-1 provide the parts outside the CDR3, is GAGVSQSPRYKVAKRGQDVALRCDPISGHVSLFWYQQALGQGPEFLTYFQNEAQLDKSGLPSDRFFAERPEGSVSTLKIQRTQQEDSAVYLCASSDDDRGRSTEAFFGQGTRLTVV.

The chain couples TRBV29-1 to TRBJ2-2; maybe TRBD2 (5 bases). V was shortened by 8 bases and J by 5 bases, with 12 bases between the two germline ends. This CDR3 region has 12 residues. The germline CDR1 and CDR2 sequences are SQVTM and ANQGSEA. The CDR3 region is CSTHGVTGELFF. Written as DNA, the CDR3 is TGCAGCACCCACGGGGTAACCGGGGAGCTGTTTTTT.

The rearrangement joins TRBV6-4 to TRBJ2-2; TRBD1 or TRBD2 may be the D gene (5 bases each). CDR3 length equals 13 residues. V was shortened by 6 bases and J by 5 bases, with 10 bases between the two germline ends. In germline, CDR1 is MRHNA, CDR2 SNTAGT. The CDR3 is CASSTGTTGELFF. In nucleotides, the CDR3 is TGTGCCAGCAGCACCGGGACGACCGGGGAGCTGTTTTTT.

This chain connects TRBV28 to TRBJ1-3; TRBD1 aligns across 7 bases. Germline V lookup: CDR1 MDHEN, CDR2 SYDVKM. V shed 5 bases and J 4 bases; nucleotides not matched to a gene: 8. There are 15 residues in the CDR3. The CDR3 protein is CASSVGGTGGNTIYF. As DNA, the CDR3 is TGTGCCAGCAGTGTAGGGGGCACCGGAGGAAACACCATATATTTT.

The sample holds a few counts of this clone. The J gene is TRBJ2-7, the V gene TRBV15; D not certain. Germline V gene lookup returns CDR1 LNHNV and CDR2 YYDKDF (reference sequence). V was clipped by 2 bases and J by 2 bases, with 13 bases between them. This CDR3 is built from 15 residues. CDR3 nucleotides: TGTGCCACCAGCAGACCGGCCGGCTCTACCTACGAGCAGTACTTC. Protein sequence: CATSRPAGSTYEQYF.

This sequence joins TRBV18 and TRBJ2-7; 8 bases agree with TRBD1. There are 14 residues in the CDR3. Germline V gene sequence: CDR1 KGHSH, CDR2 LQKENI. V was clipped by 7 bases and J by 6 bases; unmatched bases: 11. The CDR3: CASLLDRVEGEQYF. CDR3 bases: TGTGCCAGCTTATTGGACAGGGTTGAAGGCGAGCAGTACTTC. The entire variable domain, with the rest obtained from reference TRBV18 and TRBJ2-7, is as follows: NAGVMQNPRHLVRRRGQEARLRCSPMKGHSHVYWYRQLPEEGLKFMVYLQKENIIDESGMPKERFSAEFPKEGPSILRIQQVVRGDSAAYFCASLLDRVEGEQYFGPGTRLTVT.

This clone was picked up a small number of times. The CDR3 sequence: CASSLSVATEAFF. The CDR3, as DNA: TGTGCCAGCAGCTTAAGTGTGGCCACTGAAGCTTTCTTT. The chain employs TRBV13 and TRBJ1-1; D is unclear. The V gene's germline CDR1 is PRHDT and CDR2 FYEKMQ (reference sequence). The CDR3 has 13 residues. The ends were cut back, 2 bases at V and 4 bases at J, with 8 bases in the middle.

The rearrangement joins TRBV2 to TRBJ1-2; 12 nucleotides align to TRBD1. V shed 5 bases and J 8 bases; nucleotides not matched to a gene: 12. The CDR3 is 16 amino acids. In germline, CDR1 is SNHLY, CDR2 FYNNEI. Here the CDR3 reads CASSRDRGRKEKGYTF. The CDR3 bases are TGTGCCAGCAGTAGGGACAGGGGGCGCAAAGAAAAAGGCTACACCTTC.

This chain connects TRBV5-1 to TRBJ1-2; possibly TRBD1 for D (5 bases). The CDR3 runs 16 residues. Per the germline V gene, CDR1 is SGHRS and CDR2 is YFSETQ. The V end lost 3 bases, the J end lost 8 bases, and 23 bases lay between the germline ends. The CDR3 DNA sequence: TGCGCCAGCAGCTCGTCGCTTTCAGATCCAGGGAGGGGCTACACCTTC. Translated, it gives CASSSSLSDPGRGYTF.

This clone appeared a single time. The chain links TRBV7-2 to TRBJ1-2; maybe TRBD1 (6 bases). Looked up from germline, CDR1 is SGHTA and CDR2 is FQGNSA. V shed 5 bases and J shed 2 bases, with 9 bases lying between them. The CDR3 runs 13 residues. The CDR3 nucleotides are TGTGCCAGCAGCCCCGGGACAAACTATGGCTACACCTTC. Its translation is CASSPGTNYGYTF.

The CDR3 reads CASTPQKGENTGELFF. The CDR3 bases are TGTGCCAGTACCCCCCAGAAGGGAGAAAACACCGGGGAGCTGTTTTTT. The chain is built from TRBV19 and TRBJ2-2, with D tentatively TRBD2 (5 bases). Germline CDR1 LNHDA, CDR2 SQIVND (reference sequence). The CDR3 spans 16 residues. The V and J ends lost 7 bases and 2 bases respectively, with 17 bases between them. Based on the CDR3 plus reference TRBV19 and TRBJ2-2, the full variable domain is DGGITQSPKYLFRKEGQNVTLSCEQNLNHDAMYWYRQDPGQGLRLIYYSQIVNDFQKGDIAEGYSVSREKKESFPLTVTSAQKNPTAFYLCASTPQKGENTGELFFGEGSRLTVL.

This chain connects TRBV4-1 to TRBJ1-5; possible D gene TRBD1, 5 bases. With 3 bases removed from V and 1 base from J, the gap between germline ends came to 16 bases. Germline CDR1 is MGHRA and CDR2 is YSYEKL. The CDR3 is 17 residues long. CDR3 region: CASSQGVGQGSNQPQHF. The CDR3 DNA sequence: TGCGCCAGCAGCCAGGGAGTCGGGCAGGGAAGCAATCAGCCCCAGCATTTT.

The chain has TRBV6-5 and TRBJ1-3; a possible D gene is TRBD1 (5 bases). The V end lost 5 bases, the J end lost 0 bases, and 11 bases lay between the germline ends. CDR1 is MNHEY, CDR2 SVGAGI, per germline. The CDR3 spans 15 residues. The CDR3 is CASSAQGFSGNTIYF. Written as DNA, the CDR3 is TGTGCCAGCAGTGCCCAGGGTTTCTCTGGAAACACCATATATTTT.

V and J are TRBV19 and TRBJ2-5, with D tentatively TRBD2 (5 bases). Trimming cost V 6 bases and J 4 bases, with 12 bases left between them. CDR3 length equals 13 residues. Per the germline V gene, CDR1 is LNHDA and CDR2 is SQIVND (reference sequence). CDR3 protein: CASRGIEGETQYF. The CDR3 nucleotides read TGTGCCAGTAGGGGGATCGAGGGAGAGACCCAGTACTTC.

This chain links TRBV6-1 with TRBJ1-3; TRBD1 is a possible D gene (5 bases). The CDR3 spans 15 residues. Trimming removed 5 bases from V and 1 base from J, with 12 bases in between. Germline V gene sequence: CDR1 MNHNS, CDR2 SASEGT. In nucleotides, the CDR3 is TGTGCCAGCAGTTTGGGTGGGGGATCTGGAAACACCATATATTTT. It is translated as CASSLGGGSGNTIYF.

The chain uses TRBV14 and TRBJ1-2, with 10 bases lining up with TRBD1. Germline V gene data show CDR1 as SGHDN and CDR2 as FVKESK. Trimming took 4 bases from V and 4 from J; bases not matched to a gene: 6. The CDR3 is 15 residues long. The CDR3: CASSPGQGRSYGYTF. The CDR3 DNA is TGTGCCAGCAGCCCGGGACAGGGGAGGAGCTATGGCTACACCTTC.

This clone was detected only once. The chain couples TRBV5-6 to TRBJ2-7; unclear D gene. The CDR3 has 13 residues. CDR1 and CDR2 from the germline V gene are SGHDT and YYEEEE. V was cut by 0 bases and J by 3 bases, with 7 bases left in between. The CDR3 is CASSLVGHYEQYF. As DNA, the CDR3 is TGTGCCAGCAGCTTGGTGGGCCACTACGAGCAGTACTTC.

The chain combines TRBV6-1 with TRBJ1-2, with D unclear. Germline V gene data show CDR1 as MNHNS and CDR2 as SASEGT. The V and J ends lost 8 bases and 3 bases respectively, with 7 bases between them. The CDR3 is 11 amino acids. The CDR3 spells CASSRDYGYTF. As DNA, the CDR3 is TGTGCCAGCTCCCGGGACTATGGCTACACCTTC.

This clone was counted a few times. The V call is TRBV19, the J call TRBJ2-7, with no clear D. V was shortened by 1 base and J by 2 bases, with 21 bases between the two germline ends. The CDR3 contains 18 residues. The germline gives CDR1 LNHDA, CDR2 SQIVND (reference sequence). CDR3 in amino acids: CASSIGVGSLLLTYEQYF. The DNA of the CDR3 is TGTGCCAGTAGTATAGGGGTCGGATCCCTGCTTCTCACCTACGAGCAGTACTTC.

This chain joins TRBV5-6 and TRBJ2-1; tentative D call: TRBD2 (6 bases). The V gene lost 1 base and the J gene lost 5 bases, with 7 bases spanning the gap. The length of the CDR3 is 13 residues. Germline V CDR1 and CDR2: SGHDT, YYEEEE. The CDR3 region is CASSLRGNNEQFF. CDR3 nucleotides: TGTGCCAGCAGCTTGCGGGGGAACAATGAGCAGTTCTTC.

The rearrangement links TRBV28 to TRBJ1-4; weak D call: TRBD1 (5 bases). The V gene lost 4 bases and the J gene lost 8 bases, with 14 bases spanning the gap. Germline lookup yields CDR1 MDHEN and CDR2 SYDVKM. The CDR3 covers 14 residues. CDR3 residues: CASSYKKGKEKLFF. The DNA for the CDR3 is TGTGCCAGCAGTTATAAGAAGGGGAAGGAAAAACTGTTTTTT.

The CDR3 spells CASSLGLNENIQYF. As DNA, the CDR3 is TGTGCCAGCAGCTTGGGACTAAATGAGAACATTCAGTACTTC. This sequence joins TRBV5-6 and TRBJ2-4, with D possibly TRBD2 on 5 matching bases. Looked up from germline, CDR1 is SGHDT and CDR2 is YYEEEE. V lost 0 bases and J lost 7, with 11 bases in between. This CDR3 is 14 amino acids long.